This paragraph reports one T cell receptor (beta chain). At one end the junction does not follow the germline gene, possibly because of a read error. The germline gives CDR1 SGHTA, CDR2 FQGNSA. The CDR3 extends over 19 amino acids. The data originate from a study of metastatic and nonmetastatic thyroid tumors. TCRdb re-analyzed the PCR reads using MiXCR. The table records approximately 16,000 clones, roughly 13% of them present only once. No treatment of any kind had been given to any patient before thyroid surgery. The sequence was collected from a female donor with papillary thyroid cancer or a benign thyroid nodule (not recorded which). Some clones in this sample may be carry-over from other donors' samples. Sequences were obtained from blood. This rearrangement joins TRBV7-2 to TRBJ2-5; 7 bases agree with TRBD1. CDR3 region: CASSIARGPLTGRSETQYF. The CDR3 bases are TGTGCCAGCAGCATAGCTAGGGGGCCTTTGACAGGGCGTTCGGAGACCCAGTACTTC.